A selection of T cell receptor beta chains follows, all from one sample in a study of blood T cells in healthy people across ages. MiXCR, applied by TCRdb to the 5' RACE reads, yields one record per CDR3 protein. The sample has hundreds of thousands of distinct CDR3 sequences, under 45% seen once. Material for sequencing was blood. All receptors derive from a man between 60 and 75 years old in good health. Both conserved end residues are part of each CDR3. The D gene is left open where the match is weak. Rows may omit the clone size; those that give it use once, few, many or a size class.

D gene,V gene,clone size,J gene,CDR3 DNA,CDR3 protein
TRBD2,TRBV20-1,NA,TRBJ2-5,TGCAGTGCGTATACGGGACTAGCGATCGATGAGCAGTACTTC,CSAYTGLAIDEQYF
TRBD2,TRBV2,NA,TRBJ2-5,TGTGCCAGCAAGCAGACTAGCGGGCTTGAAGAGACCCAGTACTTC,CASKQTSGLEETQYF
NA,TRBV3-1,NA,TRBJ2-1,TGTGCCAGCAGCCAATTCCGGGGGAGGTACAATGAGCAGTTCTTC,CASSQFRGRYNEQFF
NA,TRBV12-3/TRBV12-4,few,TRBJ2-1,TGTGCCAGCCGGGTAGGGCGGAATGAGCAGTTCTTC,CASRVGRNEQFF
NA,TRBV12-3/TRBV12-4,once,TRBJ1-2,TGTGCCAGCAGTTTATTCCCTGGGCATGGCTACACCTTC,CASSLFPGHGYTF
TRBD1,TRBV3-1,few,TRBJ1-1,TGTGCCAGTCAGGGGGCCGGGGTGAGGAACACTGAAGCTTTCTTT,CASQGAGVRNTEAFF
NA,TRBV7-9,few,TRBJ2-1,TGTGCCAGCAGCTTAGGCGGCTCACAGAATGAGCAGTTCTTC,CASSLGGSQNEQFF
NA,TRBV6-5,few,TRBJ2-1,TGTGCCAGCAGTTGGTCGGACTCGGGTGAGCAGTTCTTC,CASSWSDSGEQFF
NA,TRBV29-1,few,TRBJ1-2,TGCAGCGTTTCAAATACGGGTGGCTACACCTTC,CSVSNTGGYTF
TRBD1,TRBV30,NA,TRBJ2-3,TGTGCCTGGAGGGGGACAGGGAAGGCTACCATGACTGAGTATTTT,CAWRGTGKATMTEYF
TRBD1,TRBV5-1,NA,TRBJ1-2,TGCGCCAGCAGCTTCGGAGACAGGGTGGCCCGCTATGGCTACACCTTC,CASSFGDRVARYGYTF
NA,TRBV20-1,NA,TRBJ2-6,TGCAGTGCCCCCCATACAGGGGGGGCCAACGTCCTGACTTTC,CSAPHTGGANVLTF
NA,TRBV20-1,NA,TRBJ1-1,TGCAGTGCTACAATCGACGGCTGGGACACTGAAGCTTTCTTT,CSATIDGWDTEAFF
NA,TRBV19,NA,TRBJ2-4,TGTGCCAGTTCACTCTCGACCAACCTGGACATTCAGTACTTC,CASSLSTNLDIQYF
NA,TRBV6-1,NA,TRBJ2-3,TGTGCCAGCAGAAAAGGTAGCGCGACGCCCGATACGCAGTATTTT,CASRKGSATPDTQYF
NA,TRBV28,NA,TRBJ2-7,TGTGCCAGCAGTTTTATCGGGGCCTACGAGCAGTACTTC,CASSFIGAYEQYF
NA,TRBV19,NA,TRBJ2-7,TGTGCCACTACTATCGACCAGGCGGTCCCCTACGAGCAGTACTTC,CATTIDQAVPYEQYF
NA,TRBV11-3,NA,TRBJ2-5,TGTGCCAGCAGCTTAGGCGGTACAGCAGAGACCCAGTACTTC,CASSLGGTAETQYF
NA,TRBV6-2/TRBV6-3,few,TRBJ2-2,TGTGCCAGCAGAGCGACTTCGAACACCGGGGAGCTGTTTTTT,CASRATSNTGELFF
NA,TRBV6-6,NA,TRBJ1-5,TGTGCCAGCAGTTCACAGGGCACCCAGCCCCAGCATTTT,CASSSQGTQPQHF
NA,TRBV14,NA,TRBJ1-5,TGTGCCAGCAGTCAGGCAGGGGGCAATCAGCCCCAGCATTTT,CASSQAGGNQPQHF
TRBD1,TRBV10-2,few,TRBJ1-2,TGCGCCAGCAGAGCATCCGGGACAGGGTCGGGTGAGGGCTACACCTTC,CASRASGTGSGEGYTF
TRBD2,TRBV5-1,NA,TRBJ2-1,TGCGCCAGCAGCTTGGCCCTTCTGACTAGCGGGGAAGGGAATGAGCAGTTCTTC,CASSLALLTSGEGNEQFF
NA,TRBV7-2,few,TRBJ1-5,TGTGCCAGCAGCTTAGTCCCCCGGACGCACAATCAGCCCCAGCATTTT,CASSLVPRTHNQPQHF
TRBD1,TRBV4-1,few,TRBJ2-7,TGCGCCAGCAGCCGGGACAGGGAAAGGTATGGCGAGCAGTACTTC,CASSRDRERYGEQYF
TRBD1,TRBV5-1,few,TRBJ1-4,TGCGCCAGCAGCTTTGTTGCGGGACAGGATGAAAAACTGTTTTTT,CASSFVAGQDEKLFF
TRBD1,TRBV6-6,NA,TRBJ2-7,TGTGCCATACCAACCCACAGGGGGTGGTCCTACGAGCAGTACTTC,CAIPTHRGWSYEQYF